These 27 T cell receptor beta chains came from one sample sequenced in a study of cytomegalovirus exposure and HLA in healthy donors. A multiplex PCR was run with 60 Vbeta primers and 13 Jbeta primers. Sequencing used immunoSEQ multiplex PCR; TCRdb keeps in-frame clones, though not all of them. The data contain some 120,000 clones, about three quarters of them singletons. Sequenced: PBMCs. Receptors were obtained from a female donor in good health and CMV-seronegative.

In this sample, this clone turned up once. The CDR3 loop is CASSFRTGDISSPLHF. The DNA for the CDR3 is TGTGCCAGCAGCTTTCGGACAGGGGACATAAGTTCACCCCTCCACTTT. This sequence joins TRBV5-5 and TRBJ1-6; 9 bases align to TRBD1. Germline-derived CDR1 and CDR2 are SGHKS and YYEKEE (reference sequence). The V and J ends lost 2 bases and 9 bases, in that order; junction bases with no gene match: 9. CDR3 length equals 16 residues. Filled out from reference TRBV5-5 and TRBJ1-6, the complete variable domain reads DAGVTQSPTHLIKTRGQQVTLRCSPISGHKSVSWYQQVLGQGPQFIFQYYEKEERGRGNFPDRFSARQFPNYSSELNVNALLLGDSALYLCASSFRTGDISSPLHFGNGTRLTVT.

V is TRBV27 and J is TRBJ1-1, with D hard to call. The V end lost 3 bases, the J end lost 1 base, and 6 bases lay between the germline ends. Germline CDR1 reads MNHEY; CDR2 reads SMNVEV (reference sequence). The CDR3 is 13 residues long. In DNA, the CDR3 is TGTGCCAGCAGTTTGTTAGCGAACACTGAAGCTTTCTTT. It translates to CASSLLANTEAFF.

The rearrangement joins TRBV2 to TRBJ1-5; 8 positions agree with TRBD1. The V and J ends lost 8 bases and 7 bases, in that order; junction bases with no gene match: 13. The CDR3 has 15 amino acids. Germline CDR1 reads SNHLY; CDR2 reads FYNNEI. CDR3: CASSNDRGGKQPQHF. The CDR3 nucleotides read TGTGCCAGCTCCAATGACAGGGGTGGTAAACAGCCCCAGCATTTT.

The V and J genes are TRBV7-9 and TRBJ2-5, with TRBD2 matching over 8 bases. CDR1 and CDR2 (germline): SEHNR, FQNEAQ (reference sequence). The CDR3 length is 14 residues. V gave up 5 bases and J gave up 2 bases; unmatched junction bases: 4. The CDR3 nucleotides read TGTGCCAGCAGCCGGGGGGGGGTTCAAGAGACCCAGTACTTC. As protein: CASSRGGVQETQYF.

This clone was seen only once. The chain carries TRBV19 and TRBJ2-3; D call uncertain. CDR1 and CDR2 (germline): LNHDA, SQIVND (reference sequence). Trimming stripped 5 bases from V and 5 bases from J, with 8 bases between. This CDR3 contains 12 residues. Written as DNA, the CDR3 is TGTGCCAGTAGTCCCCGGGTAGATACGCAGTATTTT. As protein: CASSPRVDTQYF.

On this clone itself: One junction end does not reproduce the germline sequence, and a read error may be involved. Here the CDR3 DNA reads TGTGCCAGCAGCTATCGTCTGACTAGCGGGGTAGCCAAAAACAGTCAGTACTTC. Translating gives CASSYRLTSGVAKNSQYF. This rearrangement joins TRBV7-2 to TRBJ2-4, with TRBD2 identical over 11 bases. From germline, CDR1 is SGHTA and CDR2 FQGNSA. The CDR3 totals 18 residues.

This chain connects TRBV19 to TRBJ1-2; D possibly corresponds to TRBD1 (6 bases). The CDR3 runs to 14 residues. CDR1 is LNHDA and CDR2 is SQIVND in the germline V gene (reference sequence). Deletions cut 5 bases from V and 4 bases from J, with 14 bases between. In nucleotides, the CDR3 is TGTGCCAGTAGTGCTACCGGGACATCCTATGGCTACACCTTC. It encodes CASSATGTSYGYTF. The complete variable domain, with remaining parts taken from reference TRBV19 and TRBJ1-2, reads DGGITQSPKYLFRKEGQNVTLSCEQNLNHDAMYWYRQDPGQGLRLIYYSQIVNDFQKGDIAEGYSVSREKKESFPLTVTSAQKNPTAFYLCASSATGTSYGYTFGSGTRLTVV.

As for this clone: The junction and the germline gene differ at one end; a read error may be behind it. This chain uses TRBV7-9 with TRBJ2-1, with 15 bases fitting TRBD2. The length of the CDR3 is 18 residues. CDR1 is SEHNR and CDR2 is FQNEAQ in the germline V gene (reference sequence). The CDR3 nucleotides read TGTTCCAGCAGCTTAGCGCCGGGACTAGCGGGAGGACACAATGAGCAGTTCTTC. Translating it yields CSSSLAPGLAGGHNEQFF.

The rearrangement uses TRBV10-3 and TRBJ1-6; D not resolved. V was cut by 4 bases and J by 8 bases, with 12 bases left in between. The germline CDR1 and CDR2 sequences are ENHRY and SYGVKD. The CDR3 sequence is 14 residues long. The CDR3 bases are TGTGCCATCAGTGGGCAGTACGGGGATTCACCCCTCCACTTT. Protein sequence: CAISGQYGDSPLHF.

This clone was seen a few times. This sequence joins TRBV9 and TRBJ2-7, with 10 positions matching TRBD1. With 4 bases clipped from V and 5 bases from J, the junction kept 9 bases outside the gene matches. This CDR3 contains 15 residues. Germline lookup yields CDR1 SGDLS and CDR2 YYNGEE. The CDR3 spells CASSRVRQGAHEQYF. CDR3 coding DNA: TGTGCCAGCAGCAGGGTTAGACAGGGGGCACACGAGCAGTACTTC.

The rearrangement uses TRBV9 and TRBJ1-2; D remains ambiguous. Germline CDR1 is SGDLS and CDR2 is YYNGEE. The V end was cut by 0 bases, the J end by 7 bases, with 10 bases between. The CDR3 contains 13 residues. For the CDR3, the DNA is TGTGCCAGCAGCGTAGATTTTGCGGGTGGCTACACCTTC. This gives the protein CASSVDFAGGYTF. Based on the CDR3 plus reference TRBV9 and TRBJ1-2, the full variable domain is DSGVTQTPKHLITATGQRVTLRCSPRSGDLSVYWYQQSLDQGLQFLIQYYNGEERAKGNILERFSAQQFPDLHSELNLSSLELGDSALYFCASSVDFAGGYTFGSGTRLTVV.

The rearrangement joins TRBV7-9 to TRBJ1-3, with D perhaps matching TRBD1 (5 bases). The V end was cut by 6 bases, the J end by 1 base, with 13 bases between. This CDR3 region has 15 residues. Per the germline V gene, CDR1 is SEHNR and CDR2 is FQNEAQ (reference sequence). In DNA, the CDR3 is TGTGCCAGCAGTCCAACGGGGGGTTCTGGAAACACCATATATTTT. Amino acids: CASSPTGGSGNTIYF.

V gene TRBV14 combines with J gene TRBJ2-5; a weak D match, TRBD1 (5 bases). The DNA end lines up better with TRBJ2-7; the J call may be wrong. Germline CDR1 reads SGHDN; CDR2 reads FVKESK. CDR3 length equals 15 residues. DNA of the CDR3: TGTGCCAGCAGCCAAGGTTTAGGGGAAAATTACGAGCAGTACTTC. Protein product: CASSQGLGENYEQYF.

The gene calls are TRBV9 and TRBJ2-1, with 14 bases aligning to TRBD2. Germline values: CDR1 SGDLS, CDR2 YYNGEE. Trimming at V came to 2 bases and at J to 6 bases, leaving 7 bases not matched to a gene. The CDR3 is made up of 17 amino acids. The CDR3 loop reads CASSVRLAGGQGNEQFF. DNA of the CDR3: TGTGCCAGCAGCGTTCGACTAGCGGGAGGGCAGGGCAATGAGCAGTTCTTC.

The genes are TRBV19 and TRBJ2-7; D is unclear. The CDR3 consists of 15 residues. Germline V gene data show CDR1 as LNHDA and CDR2 as SQIVND (reference sequence). V lost 4 bases and J 2 bases, leaving 15 bases between the germline ends. The CDR3: CASSKRRGTTYEQYF. The DNA of the CDR3 is TGTGCCAGTAGTAAAAGGCGAGGAACCACCTACGAGCAGTACTTC.

The chain is built from TRBV19 and TRBJ2-5; D might be TRBD2 (6 bases). This CDR3 has 13 residues. With 9 bases removed from V and 5 bases from J, the gap between germline ends came to 16 bases. The germline CDR1 and CDR2 sequences are LNHDA and SQIVND (reference sequence). Here the CDR3 DNA reads TGTGCCAGCCAGGGACTCCCGGGGGAGACCCAGTACTTC. As protein: CASQGLPGETQYF.

The chain employs TRBV9 and TRBJ2-2, with 8 bases matching TRBD2. The CDR3 consists of 15 residues. Losses at the gene ends were 3 bases for V and 1 base for J; bases not matched to a gene: 2. The germline CDR1 and CDR2 sequences are SGDLS and YYNGEE. The CDR3 sequence is CASSAGTRNTGELFF. CDR3 bases: TGTGCCAGCAGCGCCGGGACTAGGAACACCGGGGAGCTGTTTTTT. The whole variable domain, filled in from reference TRBV9 and TRBJ2-2, reads DSGVTQTPKHLITATGQRVTLRCSPRSGDLSVYWYQQSLDQGLQFLIQYYNGEERAKGNILERFSAQQFPDLHSELNLSSLELGDSALYFCASSAGTRNTGELFFGEGSRLTVL.

J is TRBJ2-5 and V is TRBV14; 7 nucleotides match TRBD2. This CDR3 comprises 14 residues. Germline-derived CDR1 and CDR2 are SGHDN and FVKESK. Trimming at V came to 5 bases and at J to 5 bases, leaving 8 bases not matched to a gene. CDR3 protein: CASSKTSLAETQYF. CDR3 nucleotides: TGTGCCAGCAGCAAAACGTCACTAGCGGAGACCCAGTACTTC.

This chain uses TRBV15 with TRBJ1-6, with D uncertain. The CDR3 contains 15 residues. Trimming shortened V by 5 bases and J by 9 bases, and 17 bases separated the two germline ends. Germline-derived CDR1 and CDR2 are LNHNV and YYDKDF (reference sequence). CDR3 protein: CATSGSDSGSSPLHF. In DNA, the CDR3 is TGTGCCACCAGCGGATCCGACTCCGGATCTTCACCCCTCCACTTT.

The chain couples TRBV7-8 to TRBJ2-1; no clear D. The V gene lost 4 bases and the J gene lost 7 bases, with 14 bases spanning the gap. This CDR3 has 14 residues. Per germline, CDR1 SGHVS and CDR2 FQNEAQ. CDR3 loop: CASSSDWVSNEQFF. CDR3 nucleotide sequence: TGTGCCAGCAGCTCCGACTGGGTCTCAAATGAGCAGTTCTTC.

The rearrangement links TRBV30 to TRBJ1-6, with D tentatively TRBD1 (5 bases). Between the trimmed V and J ends, which lost 3 bases and 7 bases, there was a span of 10 bases. There are 13 residues in the CDR3. Germline CDR1 is GTSNPN and CDR2 is SVGIG (reference sequence). CDR3 region: CAWRAGPNSPLHF. CDR3 coding DNA: TGTGCCTGGAGGGCGGGGCCCAATTCACCCCTCCACTTT.

The J gene is TRBJ2-5, the V gene TRBV28, with TRBD1 as a possible D gene (6 bases). CDR1 MDHEN and CDR2 SYDVKM come from the germline V gene. With 6 bases removed from V and 7 bases from J, the gap between germline ends came to 21 bases. This CDR3 is 15 amino acids long. In DNA form, the CDR3 reads TGTGCCAGCAGACCTGCGAACAGGGATCGCGGGACCCAGTACTTC. This translates into CASRPANRDRGTQYF.

V gene TRBV2 combines with J gene TRBJ2-7; D remains unclear. V was cut by 4 bases and J by 6 bases, with 10 bases left in between. This CDR3 contains 12 residues. Germline lookup yields CDR1 SNHLY and CDR2 FYNNEI. The CDR3 protein is CASSVPPGEQYF. CDR3 bases: TGTGCCAGCAGTGTCCCCCCGGGCGAGCAGTACTTC.

The chain is built from TRBV30 and TRBJ2-1; 10 positions agree with TRBD2. This CDR3 contains 16 residues. Germline assignment: CDR1 GTSNPN and CDR2 SVGIG (reference sequence). V was clipped by 3 bases and J by 4 bases; unmatched bases: 9. The CDR3 sequence is CAWSRLRSGGYNEQFF. The CDR3 region has the DNA TGTGCCTGGAGCCGCTTGCGTAGCGGGGGGTACAATGAGCAGTTCTTC. The variable domain in full, with the rest retrieved from reference TRBV30 and TRBJ2-1, is SQTIHQWPATLVQPVGSPLSLECTVEGTSNPNLYWYRQAAGRGLQLLFYSVGIGQISSEVPQNLSASRPQDRQFILSSKKLLLSDSGFYLCAWSRLRSGGYNEQFFGPGTRLTVL.

This clone has only a few counts. The chain recombines TRBV5-6 with TRBJ1-4; D ambiguous. The germline V gene encodes CDR1 SGHDT and CDR2 YYEEEE. V was pared by 2 bases and J by 2 bases, with 7 bases between. The CDR3 is made up of 14 amino acids. The CDR3 DNA reads TGTGCCAGCAGCTTCCTCCAGACTAATGAAAAACTGTTTTTT. Translated, it gives CASSFLQTNEKLFF.

J is TRBJ2-5 and V is TRBV19; perhaps TRBD1 as D (6 bases). There are 15 residues in the CDR3. Trimming stripped 3 bases from V and 1 base from J, with 12 bases between. CDR1 LNHDA and CDR2 SQIVND come from the germline V gene (reference sequence). The CDR3 region has the DNA TGTGCCAGTAGTATTTCAGGGGCTATCCAAGAGACCCAGTACTTC. This translates into CASSISGAIQETQYF.

The gene calls are TRBV19 and TRBJ2-7; 7 bases map to TRBD1. The CDR3 sequence is 18 residues long. The germline V gene encodes CDR1 LNHDA and CDR2 SQIVND (reference sequence). The J segment lost 5 bases and the V segment lost 3 bases, leaving 19 bases of the junction unmatched. CDR3 sequence (DNA): TGTGCCAGTAGTATCTTCTACATCGGGGCAGGGGGAGAAGACGAGCAGTACTTC. This translates into CASSIFYIGAGGEDEQYF.